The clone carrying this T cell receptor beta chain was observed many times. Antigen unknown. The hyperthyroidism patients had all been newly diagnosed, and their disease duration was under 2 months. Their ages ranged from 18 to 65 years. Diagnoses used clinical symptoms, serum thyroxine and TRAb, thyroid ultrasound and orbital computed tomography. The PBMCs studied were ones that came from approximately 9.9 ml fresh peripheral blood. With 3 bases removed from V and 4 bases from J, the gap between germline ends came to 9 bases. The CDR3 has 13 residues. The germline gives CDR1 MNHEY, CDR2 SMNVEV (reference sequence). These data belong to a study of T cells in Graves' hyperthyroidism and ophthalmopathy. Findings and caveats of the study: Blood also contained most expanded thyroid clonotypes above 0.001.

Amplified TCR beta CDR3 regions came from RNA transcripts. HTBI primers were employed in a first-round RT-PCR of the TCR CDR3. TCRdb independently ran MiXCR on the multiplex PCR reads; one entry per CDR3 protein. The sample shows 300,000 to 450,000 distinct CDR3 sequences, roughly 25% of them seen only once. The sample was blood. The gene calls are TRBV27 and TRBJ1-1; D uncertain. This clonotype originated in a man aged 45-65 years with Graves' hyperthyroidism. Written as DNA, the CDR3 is TGTGCCAGCAGTTTTGCGGAGAGCACTGAAGCTTTCTTT. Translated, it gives CASSFAESTEAFF.